The 10 T cell receptor beta chains below all came from one sample that was sequenced in a study of blood T cell repertoires in COVID-19. The assay was immunoSEQ multiplex PCR, and TCRdb's table has in-frame clones only and misses some. The data hold about 62,000 clones, with just over 85% observed a single time. What was sequenced was peripheral blood. Source of these receptors: a woman of 80 years or more with acute or convalescent COVID-19.

The chain combines TRBV29-1 with TRBJ1-2; tentative D call: TRBD1 (6 bases). This CDR3 contains 13 residues. Germline V gene sequence: CDR1 SQVTM, CDR2 ANQGSEA. The V and J ends lost 2 bases and 6 bases respectively, with 13 bases between them. The CDR3 here is CSVESGAENGYTF. The CDR3 region has the DNA TGCAGCGTTGAATCAGGGGCAGAGAATGGCTACACCTTC.

This clone was detected once. The chain joins TRBV5-1 to TRBJ2-7, with 7 bases that match TRBD1. The germline gives CDR1 SGHRS, CDR2 YFSETQ. With V trimmed by 4 bases and J by 5 bases, 12 bases remained unmatched. The CDR3 has 15 amino acids. The CDR3 DNA reads TGCGCCAGCAGCCCGGGACAGCAGTTCCTAGACGAGCAGTACTTC. It translates to CASSPGQQFLDEQYF.

The chain employs TRBV9 and TRBJ2-7; 11 bases map to TRBD1. Trimming removed 4 bases from V and 5 bases from J; junction bases left unmatched: 5. The CDR3 runs to 14 residues. Germline V lookup: CDR1 SGDLS, CDR2 YYNGEE. CDR3 sequence: CASSLRTGGDEQYF. CDR3 sequence (DNA): TGTGCCAGCAGCCTCCGGACAGGGGGCGACGAGCAGTACTTC.

This chain joins TRBV7-9 and TRBJ2-1, with TRBD1 matching over 8 bases. The CDR3 extends over 15 amino acids. The J segment lost 6 bases and the V segment lost 5 bases, leaving 9 bases of the junction unmatched. Germline CDR1 is SEHNR and CDR2 is FQNEAQ (reference sequence). In DNA, the CDR3 is TGTGCCAGCAGCCCCGGGACAGGTTCCCTCAATGAGCAGTTCTTC. Amino acids: CASSPGTGSLNEQFF. Full variable domain (rest looked up from reference TRBV7-9 and TRBJ2-1): DTGVSQNPRHKITKRGQNVTFRCDPISEHNRLYWYRQTLGQGPEFLTYFQNEAQLEKSRLLSDRFSAERPKGSFSTLEIQRTEQGDSAMYLCASSPGTGSLNEQFFGPGTRLTVL.

The chain joins TRBV2 to TRBJ1-5, with 7 bases that match TRBD1. Per the germline V gene, CDR1 is SNHLY and CDR2 is FYNNEI. The CDR3 extends over 15 amino acids. With 6 bases clipped from V and 5 bases from J, the junction kept 10 bases outside the gene matches. In DNA, the CDR3 is TGTGCCAGCAGCTTAGGGGGCTGGGGGGATCAGCCCCAGCATTTT. It specifies CASSLGGWGDQPQHF.

The V call is TRBV19, the J call TRBJ2-4; D gene uncertain. CDR1 LNHDA and CDR2 SQIVND come from the germline V gene (reference sequence). The length of the CDR3 is 11 residues. V dropped 3 bases and J dropped 6 bases, with 3 bases sitting between them. In nucleotides, the CDR3 is TGTGCCAGTAGTATCCGAAACATTCAGTACTTC. Its protein product is CASSIRNIQYF.

The chain is built from TRBV7-6 and TRBJ1-2; possible D gene TRBD1, 6 bases. The CDR3 covers 13 residues. Looked up from germline, CDR1 is SGHVS and CDR2 is FNYEAQ. V shed 2 bases and J shed 8 bases, with 12 bases lying between them. For the CDR3, the DNA is TGTGCCAGCAGCTTAAGCGACAGGAGGGGCTACACCTTC. It is translated as CASSLSDRRGYTF.

This clone was seen a single time. This chain connects TRBV5-1 to TRBJ2-3; D is ambiguous. V lost 6 bases and J lost 1, with 6 bases in between. The CDR3 is 12 residues long. CDR1 SGHRS and CDR2 YFSETQ come from the germline V gene. The CDR3 sequence is CASKTGTDTQYF. CDR3 DNA sequence: TGCGCCAGCAAGACTGGCACAGATACGCAGTATTTT.

V and J are TRBV4-1 and TRBJ1-2, with D unclear. V lost 4 bases, J lost 1 base, and 16 bases lay in between. Germline-derived CDR1 and CDR2 are MGHRA and YSYEKL. The CDR3 covers 16 residues. This chain's CDR3 is CASSRLIVLVNYGYTF. In DNA, the CDR3 is TGCGCCAGCAGCCGTCTTATCGTTCTCGTTAACTATGGCTACACCTTC.

V usage is TRBV2 and J usage is TRBJ1-4; D is unresolved. V lost 3 bases and J lost 5, with 10 bases in between. This CDR3 is built from 14 residues. CDR1 SNHLY and CDR2 FYNNEI come from the germline V gene. Here the CDR3 DNA reads TGTGCCAGCAGTGAGGAGGGTGGGAATGAAAAACTGTTTTTT. Translated: CASSEEGGNEKLFF. The whole variable domain, filled in from reference TRBV2 and TRBJ1-4, reads EPEVTQTPSHQVTQMGQEVILRCVPISNHLYFYWYRQILGQKVEFLVSFYNNEISEKSEIFDDQFSVERPDGSNFTLKIRSTKLEDSAMYFCASSEEGGNEKLFFGSGTQLSVL.